These 11 T cell receptor beta chains were all obtained from the same sample, sequenced in a study of regulatory T cells in long-lasting Graves disease. Documented time point: newly diagnosed GD, antithyroid drugs for less than 3 months. PBMC-derived RNA was used for the TCR library. Building of the TCR beta libraries involved iRepertoire HTBI primers and Arm-PCR of CDR3 regions. Using its own MiXCR run on the multiplex PCR reads, TCRdb lists one record per CDR3 protein. Of some 400,000 distinct CDR3 sequences in the sample, about 15% were seen once. These data were likewise used in another study, on T cells in Graves' hyperthyroidism and ophthalmopathy.

Sample: peripheral blood mononuclear cells (PBMCs), taken at new diagnosis, from a patient treated with antithyroid drugs. Receptor source: a woman between 25 and 40 years old with Graves disease.

This clonotype was counted a single time. V is TRBV25-1 and J is TRBJ1-5; a weak D match, TRBD1 (5 bases). The V end lost 2 bases, the J end lost 1 base, and 9 bases lay between the germline ends. From germline, CDR1 is MGHDK and CDR2 SYGVNS. The CDR3 covers 15 residues. The DNA for the CDR3 is TGTGCCAGCAGTGAAGGCAGGGAAAGCAATCAGCCCCAGCATTTT. Encoded protein: CASSEGRESNQPQHF.

The chain uses TRBV7-9 and TRBJ1-4, with 8 bases matching TRBD1. Trimming cost V 4 bases and J 5 bases; bases outside gene matches: 3. Per the germline V gene, CDR1 is SEHNR and CDR2 is FQNEAQ (reference sequence). CDR3 length equals 14 residues. Here the CDR3 reads CASSSRTGNEKLFF. The CDR3 region has the DNA TGTGCCAGCAGCTCGAGGACAGGGAATGAAAAACTGTTTTTT.

As to this clonotype: Possible read error: a much larger clone is one base away. CDR3 protein: CASSANRGNGYTF. The CDR3 bases are TGTGCCAGCAGTGCAAACAGGGGCAATGGCTACACCTTC. This chain connects TRBV28 to TRBJ1-2, with 7 bases identical to TRBD1. Germline loops: CDR1 MDHEN, CDR2 SYDVKM. The CDR3 sequence is 13 residues long. V lost 5 bases to trimming and J lost 6 bases; unmatched junction nucleotides: 6.

Notes on this clonotype: A much bigger clone sits one base away, suggesting this may be a read error. The chain joins TRBV6-1 to TRBJ2-5, with D unresolved. The last part of the DNA fits TRBJ2-1 better; the J call may be wrong. In germline, CDR1 is MNHNS, CDR2 SASEGT. This CDR3 region has 14 residues. CDR3 sequence reads: CASSPLTTQETQFF. The CDR3 DNA is TGTGCCAGCAGTCCCCTGACAACCCAAGAGACCCAGTTCTTC.

Ten or more counts support this clonotype. J is TRBJ2-7 and V is TRBV7-2; TRBD2 might be the D (9 bases). V shed 8 bases and J shed 4 bases, with 27 bases lying between them. CDR1 and CDR2 (germline): SGHTA, FQGNSA. The CDR3 spans 17 residues. The CDR3 bases are TGTGCCAGCGGTATGGACAGGGTAATAGCGGGAGCGTACGAGCAGTACTTC. Residues: CASGMDRVIAGAYEQYF. Full variable domain (rest looked up from reference TRBV7-2 and TRBJ2-7): GAGVSQSPSNKVTEKGKDVELRCDPISGHTALYWYRQSLGQGLEFLIYFQGNSAPDKSGLPSDRFSAERTGGSVSTLTIQRTQQEDSAVYLCASGMDRVIAGAYEQYFGPGTRLTVT.

This clonotype was detected ten times or more. J is TRBJ2-1 and V is TRBV12-3 or TRBV12-4, with a possible D match to TRBD2 (5 bases). The CDR3 is 15 amino acids. V was cut by 4 bases and J by 3 bases, with 13 bases left in between. The DNA for the CDR3 is TGTGCCAGCAGTTCCCCTAGCAGCTACTACAATGAGCAGTTCTTC. This sequence encodes CASSSPSSYYNEQFF.

This clonotype was detected many times. The chain employs TRBV6-2 or TRBV6-3 and TRBJ2-5; D ambiguous. The V gene's germline CDR1 is MNHEY and CDR2 SVGEGT. CDR3 length equals 12 residues. The V end was cut by 0 bases, the J end by 5 bases, with 4 bases between. The CDR3 is CASSYSRETQYF. The CDR3 region has the DNA TGTGCCAGCAGTTACTCGCGGGAGACCCAGTACTTC.

This clonotype was picked up a small number of times. This chain uses TRBV9 with TRBJ1-1; D not certain. The CDR3 sequence is 14 residues long. Trimming cost V 0 bases and J 1 base, with 7 bases left between them. The germline CDR1 and CDR2 sequences are SGDLS and YYNGEE. The CDR3 DNA follows: TGTGCCAGCAGCGTAGGTCGGGGGAACACTGAAGCTTTCTTT. Its translation is CASSVGRGNTEAFF.

Regarding this clonotype: This probably arose from a read error, given a far larger clone one base away. The rearrangement joins TRBV7-9 to TRBJ2-5; 10 bases line up with TRBD2. The CDR3 is 15 amino acids. The germline gives CDR1 SEHNR, CDR2 FQNEAQ (reference sequence). V trimming: 5 bases; J trimming: 11 bases; junction bases outside the gene matches: 14. CDR3 bases: TGTGCCAGCAGCCGTACTAGCGGGAATTACAATGAGCAGTACTTC. Its translation: CASSRTSGNYNEQYF.

The table lists this clonotype with many counts. The chain combines TRBV5-5 with TRBJ1-2; 8 nucleotides match TRBD1. J gave up 0 bases and V 4 bases, and 5 bases lay outside the gene matches. The CDR3 consists of 15 residues. The V gene's germline CDR1 is SGHKS and CDR2 YYEKEE (reference sequence). DNA for the CDR3: TGTGCCAGCAGCACCCGACAGGGGCCTAACTATGGCTACACCTTC. It is translated as CASSTRQGPNYGYTF.

V and J are TRBV5-1 and TRBJ2-7; D remains unclear. Germline V gene lookup returns CDR1 SGHRS and CDR2 YFSETQ. The V end lost 2 bases, the J end lost 5 bases, and 17 bases lay between the germline ends. CDR3 length: 15 amino acids. The CDR3 here is CASSFRDPKRNEQYF. The CDR3 DNA reads TGCGCCAGCAGCTTCCGAGACCCAAAGAGGAACGAGCAGTACTTC.